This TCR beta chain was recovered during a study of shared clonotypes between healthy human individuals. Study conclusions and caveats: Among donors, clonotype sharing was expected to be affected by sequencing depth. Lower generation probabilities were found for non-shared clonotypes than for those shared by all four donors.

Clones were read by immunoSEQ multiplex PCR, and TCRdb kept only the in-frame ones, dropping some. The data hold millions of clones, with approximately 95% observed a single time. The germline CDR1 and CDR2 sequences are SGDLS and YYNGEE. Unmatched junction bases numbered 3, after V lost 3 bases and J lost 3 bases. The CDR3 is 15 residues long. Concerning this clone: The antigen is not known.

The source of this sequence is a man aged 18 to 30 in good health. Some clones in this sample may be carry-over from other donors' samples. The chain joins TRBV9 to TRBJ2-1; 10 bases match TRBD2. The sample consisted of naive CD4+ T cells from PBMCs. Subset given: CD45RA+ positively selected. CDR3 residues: CASSGSGRFYNEQFF. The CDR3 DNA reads TGTGCCAGCAGCGGTAGCGGGAGGTTCTACAATGAGCAGTTCTTC.